Shown below are 9 T cell receptor beta chains from a single sample sequenced in a study of cytomegalovirus exposure and HLA in healthy donors. Primers included in the PCR were 60 Vbeta and 13 Jbeta primers. Produced via immunoSEQ multiplex PCR; TCRdb's table is partial and in-frame only. Of 150,000 to 200,000 clones listed, about 85% were seen once; the top ten hold 1.5% to 2%. Sequenced: PBMCs. Receptors were obtained from a woman in her forties or fifties in good health and CMV-seronegative.

V gene TRBV7-9 combines with J gene TRBJ1-2; 7 nucleotides agree with TRBD1. The ends lost 2 bases at V and 3 bases at J; junction bases unmatched: 3. CDR1 SEHNR and CDR2 FQNEAQ come from the germline V gene (reference sequence). The CDR3 loop spans 14 amino acids. For the CDR3, the DNA is TGTGCCAGCAGCTTATCCCAGGGGGACTATGGCTACACCTTC. This translates into CASSLSQGDYGYTF.

This rearrangement joins TRBV6-7 to TRBJ2-4; TRBD1 might be the D (5 bases). Being an ORF, TRBV6-7 has a function that is uncertain. Trimming took 2 bases from V and 1 from J, leaving 18 bases between them. This CDR3 has 18 amino acids. As DNA, the CDR3 is TGTGCCAGCAGTTACATCTGGGGCCAGAACAGGGCCAAAAACATTCAGTACTTC. Translating it yields CASSYIWGQNRAKNIQYF.

This clone was counted only a few times. The rearrangement joins TRBV4-3 to TRBJ2-7, with 8 bases that match TRBD2. In germline, CDR1 is LGHNA, CDR2 YSLEER. Trimming cost V 3 bases and J 3 bases; bases outside gene matches: 10. This CDR3 is 16 amino acids long. CDR3 bases: TGCGCCAGCAGCCAGGTGGGCGGGGGGCCAAGCTACGAGCAGTACTTC. Translated, it gives CASSQVGGGPSYEQYF.

This chain links TRBV6-4 with TRBJ2-5; the D is unclear. Judging by the DNA end, TRBJ2-7 fits better; the J call may be wrong. CDR1 and CDR2 from the germline V gene are MRHNA and SNTAGT. The CDR3 is made up of 15 amino acids. CDR3 region: CASSYPRIGSYEQYF. The DNA for the CDR3 is TGTGCCAGCAGTTATCCCAGGATCGGATCCTACGAGCAGTACTTC.

The V call is TRBV7-8, the J call TRBJ2-5; D may be TRBD1 (6 bases). CDR3 length: 16 amino acids. Trimming left V 0 bases short and J 2 bases short, with 13 bases between. Germline V gene lookup returns CDR1 SGHVS and CDR2 FQNEAQ. The CDR3 nucleotides read TGTGCCAGCAGCTTAGCGAGTGGACAGAGGCAAGAGACCCAGTACTTC. Translating it yields CASSLASGQRQETQYF.

This clone showed up just once. V usage is TRBV5-1 and J usage is TRBJ1-5; TRBD1 might be the D (5 bases). Germline V gives CDR1 SGHRS, CDR2 YFSETQ. V dropped 0 bases and J dropped 8 bases, with 6 bases sitting between them. This CDR3 contains 12 residues. The CDR3 DNA reads TGCGCCAGCAGCTTGGAGGGGAAGCCCCAGCATTTT. Its protein is CASSLEGKPQHF.

The rearrangement uses TRBV19 and TRBJ2-7, with 13 nucleotides matching TRBD2. The CDR3 is made up of 15 amino acids. Germline assignment: CDR1 LNHDA and CDR2 SQIVND (reference sequence). V dropped 5 bases and J dropped 2; count of bases not matched to a gene: 3. CDR3 bases: TGTGCCAGTAGTGACGGACTAGCGGGAGCCTACGAGCAGTACTTC. Translation gives CASSDGLAGAYEQYF.

This clone was counted once. The chain joins TRBV4-1 to TRBJ2-7; no firm D call. The CDR3 covers 19 residues. The germline V gene has CDR1 MGHRA and CDR2 YSYEKL. The V end was cut by 0 bases, the J end by 3 bases, with 24 bases between. The CDR3 coding sequence is TGCGCCAGCAGCCAAGAAGTCCCTAGTGTCGTCTTCACGAACTACGAGCAGTACTTC. Its protein is CASSQEVPSVVFTNYEQYF.

This clone was seen just once. The chain employs TRBV19 and TRBJ1-1; D possibly corresponds to TRBD1 (5 bases). Trimming shortened V by 0 bases and J by 0 bases, and 11 bases separated the two germline ends. This CDR3 has 16 amino acids. CDR1 LNHDA and CDR2 SQIVND come from the germline V gene (reference sequence). The CDR3 here is CASSIEAGRVNTEAFF. In DNA form, the CDR3 reads TGTGCCAGTAGTATAGAGGCGGGGCGGGTGAACACTGAAGCTTTCTTT.